This TCR beta chain is from a study of T-cell reconstitution after alpha-beta-depleted transplantation in children. Using unique molecular identifiers, the investigators prepared the TCRbeta library. Via MiXCR, TCRdb re-called the PCR reads, giving one row per CDR3 protein. The sample lists about 340,000 distinct CDR3 sequences, 10% to 15% seen once, with about 3.9% in the top ten. This receptor was taken from a human donor who donated a stem cell graft to a child with Fanconi anemia. This specimen consisted of PBMCs, obtained from the stem cell graft.

The CDR3 coding sequence is TGTGCCAGCGGCCTTAACGAGGAGGGAGACTTCTCCTACGAGCAGTACTTC. Protein sequence: CASGLNEEGDFSYEQYF. This rearrangement joins TRBV5-5 to TRBJ2-7; weak D call: TRBD2 (6 bases). The V end lost 7 bases, the J end lost 0 bases, and 23 bases lay between the germline ends. Germline CDR1 is SGHKS and CDR2 is YYEKEE (reference sequence). The CDR3 totals 17 residues.